Listed below are T cell receptor beta chains from one sample, sequenced in a study of identical twins. TCRdb reprocessed the 5' RACE reads via MiXCR and lists one record per CDR3 protein. This table holds about 520,000 distinct CDR3 sequences, 22% found once. The same sample was also used in a study of T cells expressing NK-cell markers.

Sequencing was carried out using CD4+ T cells sorted from blood. These receptors were collected from a woman younger than 30 in good health. Each CDR3 is given without its conserved first and last residue. Size is omitted from some rows. Given values are once, few, many or a class for expanded clones.

size	V	J	CDR3
-	TRBV7-9	TRBJ2-1	ASNDRGTNEQF
-	TRBV6-5	TRBJ1-1	ASSYFRGTEAF
-	TRBV19	TRBJ2-3	ASGPGRTDTQY
few	TRBV9	TRBJ2-2	ASSFRPGLAGTGELF
many	TRBV29-1	TRBJ2-7	SVAVSPYEQY
few	TRBV3-1	TRBJ1-4	ASSQDKAGPYRKKEKLF
many	TRBV20-1	TRBJ2-7	SASGTYEQY
many	TRBV7-2	TRBJ2-5	ASAYPPGQTKETQY
-	TRBV4-3	TRBJ1-1	ASSRGTVGMNTEAF
-	TRBV12-3/TRBV12-4	TRBJ2-5	ACSLGSGAGGLQETQY
-	TRBV29-1	TRBJ1-1	SVVGQTNTEAF
-	TRBV20-1	TRBJ2-1	SASGWGQGKIDNEQF
-	TRBV2	TRBJ2-7	ASSTRDRVSYEQY
-	TRBV12-3/TRBV12-4	TRBJ2-1	ASSETSGRTVEQF
-	TRBV12-3/TRBV12-4	TRBJ2-5	ASSQLQETQY
few	TRBV18	TRBJ2-5	ASSPVSGPVEGY
-	TRBV14	TRBJ2-1	ASSQITSGPTYNEQF
-	TRBV20-1	TRBJ1-6	SATPWGGLANSPLH
few	TRBV6-6	TRBJ2-1	ATGQGGGEQF
-	TRBV7-2	TRBJ2-3	ASSSGQITDTQY
few	TRBV10-3	TRBJ1-5	AISHRVDQPQH
-	TRBV6-1	TRBJ2-5	ASSRSGTPANQETQY
few	TRBV2	TRBJ2-5	ASSEEGETQY